This T cell receptor (beta chain) was profiled in a study of PD-1 blockade in classical Hodgkin lymphoma. The study's findings and limits: Those starting nivolumab under 1 year post-ASCT were excluded. Compared with baseline, CD4+ but not CD8+ TCR diversity had risen significantly by C4D1. Why the repertoires differ is still unclear, perhaps disease activity or prior therapy.

This CDR3 is 14 amino acids long. Germline V gene sequence: CDR1 SGHTA, CDR2 FQGNSA. V was trimmed by 8 bases and J by 0 bases, leaving 13 bases between them. Documented time point: cycle 4 day 1 (C4D1), after 5 to 7 weeks of nivolumab. No patient escaped relapse after autologous stem cell transplantation, and brentuximab vedotin exposure varied. Purification of CD4+ T cells from thawed PBMCs was performed via magnetic negative selection. Assay: immunoSEQ multiplex PCR; the TCRdb copy retains only in-frame clones and omits some. The sample lists 10,000 to 15,000 clones, 70% to 85% occurring once. On this clone: Its antigen is not known.

Specimen: CD4+ T cells from blood, collected before the fourth cycle of nivolumab. The receptor was isolated from a human donor with classical Hodgkin lymphoma. The chain employs TRBV7-2 and TRBJ1-2; no clear D gene. The DNA of the CDR3 is TGTGCCAGCCGATTCGACCCAGCTAACTATGGCTACACCTTC. This codes for CASRFDPANYGYTF.